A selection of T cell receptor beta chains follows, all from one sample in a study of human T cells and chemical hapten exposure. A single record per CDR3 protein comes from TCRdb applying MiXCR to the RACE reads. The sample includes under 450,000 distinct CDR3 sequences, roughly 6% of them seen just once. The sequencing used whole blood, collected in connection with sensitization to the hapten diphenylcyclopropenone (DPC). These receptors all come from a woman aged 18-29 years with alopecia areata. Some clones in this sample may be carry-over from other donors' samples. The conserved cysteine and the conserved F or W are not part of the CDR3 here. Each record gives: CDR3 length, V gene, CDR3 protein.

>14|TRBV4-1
ASSQVSWGLNTEAF
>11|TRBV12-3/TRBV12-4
ASSPRGRETQY
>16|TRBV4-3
ASSQDPPLAGGPYGYT
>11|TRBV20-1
SGKQLGNTEAF
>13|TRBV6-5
ASSFTQGNNQPQH
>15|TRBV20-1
SAPRGGQGARNSPLH
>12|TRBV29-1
SVLRGVGFTEAF
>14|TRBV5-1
ASSRLAGGSTYEQY
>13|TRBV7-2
ASRSDRGQAGELF
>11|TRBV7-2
ASSLGSYNEQF
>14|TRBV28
ASMGRGLEAKNIQY
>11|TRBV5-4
ASSLTGATEAF
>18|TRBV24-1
ATSDNFGTGGAPGLQPQH
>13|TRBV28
ASSTPTGTPYEQY
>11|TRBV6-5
ASSYRVDTEAF
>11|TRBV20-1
SARDSEFYEQY
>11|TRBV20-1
SASGGLSYEQY
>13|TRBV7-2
ASSLGGTQYNEQF
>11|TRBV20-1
SAGGGGGVEAF
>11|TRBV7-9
ATRQFMNTEAF
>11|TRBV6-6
ASTYAGANVLT
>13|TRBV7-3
ASSLWESSYNEQF
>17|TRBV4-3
ASSQDHRRAGIAYNEQF
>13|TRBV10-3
AISESDRPGTEAF
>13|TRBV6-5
ASSFSGGTFYEQY
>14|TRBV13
ASSRTRTGFYNEQF
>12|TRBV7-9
ASSSGTGVDEQY
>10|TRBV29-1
SVGTGEGGYT
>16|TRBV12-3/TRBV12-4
ASSPGLFLGGNTGELF
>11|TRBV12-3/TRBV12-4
ASSPSGPGEQY
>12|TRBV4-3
ASSQLGPPYGYT
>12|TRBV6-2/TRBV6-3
ACSPGVWAYEQY
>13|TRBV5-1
ASSLGGSAADTQY